What follows are 5 T cell receptor beta chains derived from one specimen sequenced in a study of PD-L1 blockade in urothelial cancer (dated by TCRdb to between 2016 and 2019). Receptors were amplified or captured by the immunoSEQ multiplex PCR assay. TCRdb retrieved this table from immuneACCESS and kept in-frame rearrangements only. Not all clones are present; in checked studies, unresolved V genes account for under half, and no reason is known for the remainder. The sample table lists around 38,000 clones, 65% to 90% of them with a count of one. In total, the top ten clones hold roughly a quarter of the sample. Explained via the paper, the time point label denotes: peripheral blood 6 weeks after treatment start. The specimen comprised PBMCs, sampled around atezolizumab (anti-PD-L1) treatment. The receptors here all came from a man aged 60 to 75 with urothelial cancer.

The chain is built from TRBV5-8 and TRBJ2-2; 7 bases line up with TRBD2. Germline lookup yields CDR1 SGHTS and CDR2 YDEGEE. V lost 0 bases to trimming and J lost 3 bases; unmatched junction nucleotides: 5. The CDR3 totals 16 residues. The CDR3 DNA sequence: TGTGCCAGCAGCTTGGGCCGGGGAGGGGACACCGGGGAGCTGTTTTTT. It translates to CASSLGRGGDTGELFF. The full variable domain, with the rest looked up from reference TRBV5-8 and TRBJ2-2, is EAGVTQSPTHLIKTRGQQATLRCSPISGHTSVYWYQQALGLGLQFLLWYDEGEERNRGNFPPRFSGRQFPNYSSELNVNALELEDSALYLCASSLGRGGDTGELFFGEGSRLTVL.

This chain uses TRBV4-1 with TRBJ1-2, with 9 bases aligning to TRBD1. Germline CDR1 MGHRA, CDR2 YSYEKL. The CDR3 extends over 15 amino acids. After removal of 3 bases from V and 5 bases from J, the junction contained 7 bases not matched to a gene. The CDR3 nucleotides read TGCGCCAGCAGCCAGGCGCGTGGACAGGGGTATGGCTACACCTTC. It translates to CASSQARGQGYGYTF.

The CDR3 sequence is CSAGTQYF. In DNA form, the CDR3 reads TGCAGTGCTGGCACGCAGTATTTT. This sequence joins TRBV20-1 and TRBJ2-3; no firm D call. The CDR3 runs 8 residues. Deletions cut 5 bases from V and 9 bases from J, with 3 bases between. From germline, CDR1 is DFQATT and CDR2 SNEGSKA (reference sequence).

The chain combines TRBV25-1 with TRBJ2-3, with D perhaps TRBD1 (5 bases). Looked up from germline, CDR1 is MGHDK and CDR2 is SYGVNS. The CDR3 is made up of 13 amino acids. V was trimmed by 6 bases and J by 2 bases, leaving 9 bases between them. The DNA for the CDR3 is TGTGCCAGCAGAGACAGCCACACAGATACGCAGTATTTT. This codes for CASRDSHTDTQYF.

This chain joins TRBV4-1 and TRBJ1-4, with D possibly being TRBD1 (5 bases). V was pared by 4 bases and J by 3 bases, with 12 bases between. Germline lookup yields CDR1 MGHRA and CDR2 YSYEKL. The CDR3 totals 15 residues. The DNA of the CDR3 is TGCGCCAGCAGCCTCCTAAGGGGTTCTAATGAAAAACTGTTTTTT. Its translation: CASSLLRGSNEKLFF.